The entry that follows covers one T cell receptor beta chain sequence. Antigen specificity is unknown. The data belong to a study of T cell responses to AZD1222 COVID-19 vaccine. Assay used: immunoSEQ multiplex PCR; TCRdb lists only in-frame clones, some missing. The sample yields roughly 130,000 clones, around 90% seen once. Whole-study findings and limits: Regions 160-218 and 743-854 held dominance among vaccine-associated CD4 TCRs, which spanned spike. The repertoires were collected only after the peak T cell response. Donors were mostly white British, more females; clonal diversity possibly underestimated. Reportedly, nearly half of unique spike TCRs recognized epitopes outside B.1.351/B.1.1.7 mutations.

This CDR3 region has 14 residues. Germline V gene data show CDR1 as SGHTA and CDR2 as FQGTGA. V lost 4 bases to trimming and J lost 1 base, with 10 bases between them. The V gene is TRBV7-3, the J gene TRBJ1-1; D ambiguous. This TCR was recovered from an adult in good health. The input for sequencing was peripheral blood, taken on day 0 of MenACWY control vaccination. CDR3 coding DNA: TGTGCCAGCAGCTCAGACGGAGGGAACACTGAAGCTTTCTTT. This codes for CASSSDGGNTEAFF.